The TCR beta chain described here comes from a study of blood T cell repertoires in COVID-19. The wider study: Material from acute and convalescent COVID-19 was sourced from the United States, Italy and Spain. Sources were T cells, B-cell-depleted T cells, or PBMCs; the material itself was cDNA or gDNA.

Original methodology: Estimation of nucleated cell counts relied on the amplification of reference gene primers. Profiled with immunoSEQ multiplex PCR; TCRdb holds only in-frame clones, not every one. The DNA was the basis for D and trimming; V, J and clone size are from that table. Of some 83,000 clones detected, approximately 87% appear once; the ten largest clones hold about 15%. The V gene's germline CDR1 is SGHNT and CDR2 YENEEA. Losses at the gene ends were 5 bases for V and 1 base for J; bases not matched to a gene: 17. The length of the CDR3 is 18 residues. Material: peripheral blood. This chain links TRBV11-3 with TRBJ2-7, with TRBD1 identical over 7 bases. This sequence was found in a man older than 75 in a cohort sampled during active COVID-19. CDR3 bases: TGTGCCAGCAGCCCACCGACCTACTTTGACAGGGCATCCTACGAGCAGTACGTC. The encoded protein is CASSPPTYFDRASYEQYV.